The 27 T cell receptor beta chains presented below share a single source sample, sequenced in a study of human T cells and chemical hapten exposure. Each CDR3 protein gets one entry after TCRdb re-called the RACE reads with MiXCR. Seen here are more than 95,000 distinct CDR3 sequences, less than 40% observed once, and the top ten hold around 2.5%. The time point here: patch test 3, about 24 weeks after DPC sensitization. Treatment defined: therapeutic diphenylcyclopropenone sensitization with weekly scalp DPC. The sequenced sample was whole blood, obtained in connection with sensitization to the hapten diphenylcyclopropenone (DPC). These receptors came from a man aged 40-49 years with alopecia areata. Some clones in this sample may be carry-over from other donors' samples.

This clonotype has only a few counts. The chain joins TRBV18 to TRBJ1-1, with TRBD1 matching 7 bases. From germline, CDR1 is KGHSH and CDR2 LQKENI. J lost 2 bases, V lost 0 bases, and 9 bases had no gene match. This CDR3 spans 17 amino acids. DNA of the CDR3: TGTGCCAGCTCACCACCAACTTCAGGGGACAGAAACACTGAAGCTTTCTTT. This translates into CASSPPTSGDRNTEAFF.

V and J are TRBV20-1 and TRBJ2-1; D is uncertain. CDR3 size: 13 residues. The V end was cut by 7 bases, the J end by 0 bases, with 10 bases between. Germline V gene lookup returns CDR1 DFQATT and CDR2 SNEGSKA (reference sequence). CDR3 sequence: CSGSLSSYNEQFF. As DNA, the CDR3 is TGCAGTGGCTCATTGAGCTCCTACAATGAGCAGTTCTTC.

In this sample, this clonotype turned up a few times. The chain combines TRBV7-2 with TRBJ2-6; no reliable D call. V was trimmed by 5 bases and J by 2 bases, leaving 4 bases between them. Germline CDR1 is SGHTA and CDR2 is FQGNSA. This CDR3 contains 13 residues. The CDR3 spells CASSAPGANVLTF. CDR3 coding DNA: TGTGCCAGCAGCGCCCCTGGGGCCAACGTCCTGACTTTC.

The chain combines TRBV6-5 with TRBJ2-7; D unresolved. The V gene lost 6 bases and the J gene lost 0 bases, with 12 bases spanning the gap. Germline CDR1 reads MNHEY; CDR2 reads SVGAGI. The CDR3 runs to 14 residues. CDR3 sequence: CASSYGPGSYEQYF. In DNA, the CDR3 is TGTGCCAGCAGCTACGGGCCGGGCTCCTACGAGCAGTACTTC.

This clonotype was found a few times. The chain links TRBV15 to TRBJ1-5; no clear D. Trimming removed 4 bases at V and 1 base at J, with 8 bases between. The CDR3 has 14 amino acids. Per germline, CDR1 LNHNV and CDR2 YYDKDF (reference sequence). The CDR3 protein is CATSNLISNQPQHF. The CDR3, as DNA: TGTGCCACCAGCAACCTCATCAGCAATCAGCCCCAGCATTTT.

This clonotype was seen more than once but under ten times. The genes are TRBV6-5 and TRBJ2-3; D call uncertain. The V end lost 10 bases, the J end lost 0 bases, and 14 bases lay between the germline ends. This CDR3 has 14 amino acids. Per the germline V gene, CDR1 is MNHEY and CDR2 is SVGAGI. The CDR3 spells CATRRSASTDTQYF. As DNA, the CDR3 is TGTGCCACCCGGAGAAGCGCCAGCACAGATACGCAGTATTTT.

This rearrangement joins TRBV11-2 to TRBJ2-7, with 7 bases identical to TRBD2. J gave up 2 bases and V 5 bases, and 6 bases lay outside the gene matches. CDR1 and CDR2 from the germline V gene are SGHAT and FQNNGV. This CDR3 spans 14 amino acids. CDR3 protein: CASSTGLVPYEQYV. The CDR3 nucleotides read TGTGCCAGCAGCACCGGACTAGTGCCCTACGAGCAGTACGTC.

There are a few counts of this clonotype. The chain combines TRBV29-1 with TRBJ1-2; 8 nucleotides match TRBD1. Germline CDR1 is SQVTM and CDR2 is ANQGSEA. The V gene end was trimmed by 6 bases and the J gene end by 0 bases; junction bases not matched to a gene: 12. The CDR3 extends over 16 amino acids. CDR3 amino acids: CSVGVGWTGSNYGYTF. The CDR3 coding sequence is TGCAGCGTGGGGGTCGGATGGACAGGGTCTAACTATGGCTACACCTTC.

The CDR3 protein is CASSPYRARGNEQFF. CDR3 in DNA: TGTGCCAGCAGCCCCTACCGGGCCCGCGGGAATGAGCAGTTCTTC. The J gene is TRBJ2-1, the V gene TRBV3-1, with D maybe TRBD2 (5 bases). This CDR3 has 15 amino acids. The germline V and J ends were trimmed by 4 bases and 7 bases, with 17 bases remaining between them. Per the germline V gene, CDR1 is LGHDT and CDR2 is YNNKEL (reference sequence).

The chain is built from TRBV21-1 and TRBJ2-7. TRBV21-1 is annotated as a pseudogene. The CDR3 sequence is 17 residues long. The CDR3 spells CASSKGIGTPGSNEQYV. CDR3 coding DNA: TGTGCCAGCAGCAAGGGAATAGGAACCCCAGGATCGAACGAGCAGTACGTC.

The chain employs TRBV19 and TRBJ2-2; 8 bases map to TRBD2. The germline CDR1 and CDR2 sequences are LNHDA and SQIVND (reference sequence). The CDR3 is 15 residues long. Trimming removed 4 bases from V and 4 bases from J; junction bases left unmatched: 5. This CDR3 reads CASSRAGVGTGELFF. The CDR3 nucleotides read TGTGCCAGTAGTAGAGCGGGAGTCGGCACCGGGGAGCTGTTTTTT. Supplemented by reference TRBV19 and TRBJ2-2, the full variable domain reads DGGITQSPKYLFRKEGQNVTLSCEQNLNHDAMYWYRQDPGQGLRLIYYSQIVNDFQKGDIAEGYSVSREKKESFPLTVTSAQKNPTAFYLCASSRAGVGTGELFFGEGSRLTVL.

The chain couples TRBV7-2 to TRBJ1-2, with D hard to call. CDR1 and CDR2 from the germline V gene are SGHTA and FQGNSA. V lost 1 base and J lost 4, with 10 bases in between. This CDR3 contains 14 residues. Here the CDR3 reads CASSLETRTYGYTF. In DNA form, the CDR3 reads TGTGCCAGCAGCTTAGAGACAAGAACCTATGGCTACACCTTC.

The chain couples TRBV7-2 to TRBJ1-1; weak D call: TRBD1 (6 bases). Trimming pared 5 bases from V and 5 bases from J, leaving 12 bases between. Germline CDR1 SGHTA, CDR2 FQGNSA. The CDR3 is 13 amino acids. For the CDR3, the DNA is TGTGCCAGCAGCCTTCAGGGGTCTACTGAAGCTTTCTTT. As protein: CASSLQGSTEAFF.

The genes are TRBV18 and TRBJ1-1; 10 nucleotides match TRBD1. The CDR3 extends over 15 amino acids. The junction had 5 bases not matched to a gene; V was cut back by 2 bases and J by 5 bases. CDR1 and CDR2 from the germline V gene are KGHSH and LQKENI. The chain's CDR3 is CASSPIDRGPTEAFF. The CDR3 region has the DNA TGTGCCAGCTCACCAATTGACAGGGGGCCAACTGAAGCTTTCTTT.

The V and J genes are TRBV7-8 and TRBJ2-1; TRBD2 matches 10 bases. V gave up 5 bases and J gave up 3 bases; unmatched junction bases: 7. The CDR3 runs 16 residues. Looked up from germline, CDR1 is SGHVS and CDR2 is FQNEAQ. CDR3 sequence reads: CASSLISGRVYNEQFF. The CDR3 DNA is TGTGCCAGCAGCCTAATCAGCGGGAGGGTCTACAATGAGCAGTTCTTC.

This clonotype appeared many times. The genes are TRBV7-2 and TRBJ2-3; 7 bases line up with TRBD2. The germline gives CDR1 SGHTA, CDR2 FQGNSA. Trimming cost V 4 bases and J 3 bases; bases outside gene matches: 7. The CDR3 loop spans 15 amino acids. The CDR3 loop reads CASSSRTRVTDTQYF. CDR3 nucleotide sequence: TGTGCCAGCAGCTCCAGGACTAGGGTAACAGATACGCAGTATTTT.

The chain recombines TRBV5-1 with TRBJ2-7, with a tentative D call TRBD1 (6 bases). Germline values: CDR1 SGHRS, CDR2 YFSETQ. This CDR3 comprises 14 residues. Trimming removed 1 base at V and 5 bases at J, with 13 bases between. The CDR3 loop is CASSLSTGLDEQYF. CDR3 in DNA: TGCGCCAGCAGCTTGAGCACAGGGCTGGACGAGCAGTACTTC.

The CDR3 nucleotides are TGTGCCAGCAGCTTTCTGGCGCGTTCCTACGAGCAGTACTTC. Translated: CASSFLARSYEQYF. The gene calls are TRBV11-1 and TRBJ2-7; D remains ambiguous. There are 14 residues in the CDR3. V was cut by 3 bases and J by 1 base, with 10 bases left in between. CDR1 is SGHAT and CDR2 is FQDESV in the germline V gene (reference sequence).

The sample holds many counts of this clonotype. The genes are TRBV12-3 or TRBV12-4 and TRBJ1-5; no reliable D call. The CDR3 is made up of 12 amino acids. Trimming took 7 bases from V and 0 from J, leaving 4 bases between them. CDR3 loop: CASTYSNQPQHF. DNA for the CDR3: TGTGCCAGCACTTATAGCAATCAGCCCCAGCATTTT.

This clonotype was picked up a small number of times. This rearrangement joins TRBV18 to TRBJ2-7; 11 nucleotides match TRBD2. The CDR3 contains 16 residues. Germline CDR1 reads KGHSH; CDR2 reads LQKENI. The ends lost 2 bases at V and 5 bases at J; junction bases unmatched: 8. The CDR3 bases are TGTGCCAGCTCACCATTGGTAGCGGGAGGGCCGGACGAGCAGTACTTC. Translation gives CASSPLVAGGPDEQYF.

The chain links TRBV10-3 to TRBJ1-5, with D uncertain. This CDR3 spans 13 amino acids. Germline CDR1 and CDR2: ENHRY and SYGVKD. Trimming pared 7 bases from V and 3 bases from J, leaving 10 bases between. CDR3 bases: TGTGCCATCAAAGACGGACCCAATCAGCCCCAGCATTTT. This codes for CAIKDGPNQPQHF.

This chain joins TRBV4-2 and TRBJ2-7; 9 nucleotides line up with TRBD1. This CDR3 has 13 residues. Germline loops: CDR1 LGHNA, CDR2 YNFKEQ. With V trimmed by 11 bases and J by 4 bases, 9 bases remained unmatched. CDR3 amino acids: CAYTGGRTYEQYF. In DNA, the CDR3 is TGTGCCTATACAGGGGGCAGGACATACGAGCAGTACTTC.

This clonotype was seen just once. This rearrangement joins TRBV6-5 to TRBJ1-6; unclear D gene. CDR3 length equals 15 residues. The germline gives CDR1 MNHEY, CDR2 SVGAGI. The V gene lost 0 bases and the J gene lost 6 bases, with 9 bases spanning the gap. The CDR3, as DNA: TGTGCCAGCAGTTACTCAGGGCACGTTAATTCACCCCTCCACTTT. Protein product: CASSYSGHVNSPLHF.

The CDR3 loop is CSVEGWYRVGTDTQYF. Written as DNA, the CDR3 is TGCAGCGTTGAAGGATGGTACAGGGTTGGCACAGATACGCAGTATTTT. This chain links TRBV29-1 with TRBJ2-3, with D possibly being TRBD1 (6 bases). Germline V gene sequence: CDR1 SQVTM, CDR2 ANQGSEA. V dropped 1 base and J dropped 1 base, with 15 bases sitting between them. The CDR3 is 16 amino acids.

The chain carries TRBV30 and TRBJ2-3; 8 nucleotides match TRBD2. The CDR3 totals 14 residues. The V gene end was trimmed by 1 base and the J gene end by 6 bases; junction bases not matched to a gene: 6. Looked up from germline, CDR1 is GTSNPN and CDR2 is SVGIG (reference sequence). The CDR3 DNA reads as TGTGCCTGGAGTGGTAGCGGGATGACCGATACGCAGTATTTT. Encoded protein: CAWSGSGMTDTQYF.

This chain connects TRBV20-1 to TRBJ1-6; D might be TRBD1 (6 bases). Trimming removed 6 bases at V and 8 bases at J, with 20 bases between. Per germline, CDR1 DFQATT and CDR2 SNEGSKA (reference sequence). The CDR3 is made up of 15 amino acids. DNA for the CDR3: TGCAGTGCCACAGGGACTGGGGGCTTCGATTCACCCCTCCACTTT. Its protein is CSATGTGGFDSPLHF.

In this sample, this clonotype turned up many times. The V and J genes are TRBV7-2 and TRBJ2-5; TRBD2 agrees at 7 bases. Germline V gives CDR1 SGHTA, CDR2 FQGNSA. V shed 1 base and J 2 bases; nucleotides not matched to a gene: 4. This CDR3 has 15 residues. The chain's CDR3 is CASSLGPGGQETQYF. The CDR3, as DNA: TGTGCCAGCAGCTTAGGGCCGGGAGGACAAGAGACCCAGTACTTC. Looking up the rest from reference TRBV7-2 and TRBJ2-5 gives the full variable domain: GAGVSQSPSNKVTEKGKDVELRCDPISGHTALYWYRQSLGQGLEFLIYFQGNSAPDKSGLPSDRFSAERTGGSVSTLTIQRTQQEDSAVYLCASSLGPGGQETQYFGPGTRLLVL.